This T cell receptor (beta chain) was obtained from a study of identical twins. Study-wide points: Cross-sectional statistics, not tracking of the same donors, supported the conclusions.

MiXCR, run by TCRdb on the 5' RACE reads, gives a single entry per CDR3 protein. The repertoire includes hundreds of thousands of distinct CDR3 sequences, roughly an eighth of them detected once, and about 1.6% sits in the top ten. The V and J ends lost 7 bases and 0 bases respectively, with 12 bases between them. Per the germline V gene, CDR1 is MDHEN and CDR2 is SYDVKM. The length of the CDR3 is 15 residues. The table lists this clonotype with many counts. Its antigen is still unknown. The same sample was also studied in work on yellow fever vaccine responses in identical twins. This second study says: Twin vaccine T cell responses reportedly seemed partly convergent, partly personalized.

The source material was PBMCs. This TCR was recovered from a woman between 18 and 29 years old in good health. The chain carries TRBV28 and TRBJ2-2; a possible D gene is TRBD2 (5 bases). The CDR3, as DNA: TGTGCCAGCAAGAGGGCACAACCGAACACCGGGGAGCTGTTTTTT. It encodes CASKRAQPNTGELFF.